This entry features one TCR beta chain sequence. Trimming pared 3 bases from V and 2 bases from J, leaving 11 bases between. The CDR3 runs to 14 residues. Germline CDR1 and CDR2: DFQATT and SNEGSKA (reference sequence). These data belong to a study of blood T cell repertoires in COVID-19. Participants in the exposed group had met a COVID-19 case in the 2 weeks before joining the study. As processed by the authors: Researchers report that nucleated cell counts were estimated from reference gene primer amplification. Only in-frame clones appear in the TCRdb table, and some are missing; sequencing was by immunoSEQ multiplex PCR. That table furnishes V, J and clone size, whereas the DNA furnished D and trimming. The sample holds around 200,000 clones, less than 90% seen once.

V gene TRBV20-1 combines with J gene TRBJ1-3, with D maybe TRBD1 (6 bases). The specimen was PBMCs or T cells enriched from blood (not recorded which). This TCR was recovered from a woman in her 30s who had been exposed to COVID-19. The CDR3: CSASWQGTGNTIYF. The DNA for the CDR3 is TGCAGTGCTAGTTGGCAGGGGACTGGAAACACCATATATTTT.